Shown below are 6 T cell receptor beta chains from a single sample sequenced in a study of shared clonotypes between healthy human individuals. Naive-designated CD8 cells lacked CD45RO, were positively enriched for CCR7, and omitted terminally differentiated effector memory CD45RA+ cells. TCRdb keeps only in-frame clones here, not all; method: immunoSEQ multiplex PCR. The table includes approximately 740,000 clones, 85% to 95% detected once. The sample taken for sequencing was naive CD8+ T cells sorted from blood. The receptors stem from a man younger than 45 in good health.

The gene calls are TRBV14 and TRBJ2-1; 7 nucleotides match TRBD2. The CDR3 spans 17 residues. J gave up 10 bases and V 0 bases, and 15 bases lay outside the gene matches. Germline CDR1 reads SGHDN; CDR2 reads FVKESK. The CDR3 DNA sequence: TGTGCCAGCAGCCAAGATAGGCTAGCGGCCTACGGGGACGAGCAGTTCTTC. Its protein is CASSQDRLAAYGDEQFF.

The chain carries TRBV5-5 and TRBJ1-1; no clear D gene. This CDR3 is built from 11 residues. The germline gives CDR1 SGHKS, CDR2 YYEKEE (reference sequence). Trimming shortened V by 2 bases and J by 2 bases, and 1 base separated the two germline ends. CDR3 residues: CASSLNTEAFF. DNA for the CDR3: TGTGCCAGCAGCTTAAACACTGAAGCTTTCTTT.

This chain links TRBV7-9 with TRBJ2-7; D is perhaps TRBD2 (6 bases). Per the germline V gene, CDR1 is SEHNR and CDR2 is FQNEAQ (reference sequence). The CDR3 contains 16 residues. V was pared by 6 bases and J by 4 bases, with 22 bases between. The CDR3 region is CASSNSPGAPGYEQYF. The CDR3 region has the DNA TGTGCCAGCAGTAACTCCCCGGGAGCGCCGGGATACGAGCAGTACTTC.

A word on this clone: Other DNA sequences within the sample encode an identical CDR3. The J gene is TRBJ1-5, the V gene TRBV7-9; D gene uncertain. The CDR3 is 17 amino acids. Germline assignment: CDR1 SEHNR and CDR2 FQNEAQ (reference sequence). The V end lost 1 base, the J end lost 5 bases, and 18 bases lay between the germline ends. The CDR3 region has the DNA TGTGCCAGCAGCTTAGGGTTCGGGATACAACGGGATCAGCCCCAGCATTTT. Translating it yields CASSLGFGIQRDQPQHF.

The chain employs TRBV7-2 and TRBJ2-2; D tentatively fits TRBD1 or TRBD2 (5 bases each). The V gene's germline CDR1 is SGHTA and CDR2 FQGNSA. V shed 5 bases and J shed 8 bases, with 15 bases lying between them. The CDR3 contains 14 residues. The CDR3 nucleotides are TGTGCCAGCAGCGAGGGACCGACCGGAGGGGAGCTGTTTTTT. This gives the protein CASSEGPTGGELFF.

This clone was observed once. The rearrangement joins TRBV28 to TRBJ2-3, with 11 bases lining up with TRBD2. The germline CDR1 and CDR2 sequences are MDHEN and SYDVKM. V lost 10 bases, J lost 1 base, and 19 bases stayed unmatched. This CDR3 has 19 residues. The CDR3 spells CATRAGQLAGVGGTDTQYF. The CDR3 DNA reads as TGTGCCACCCGGGCCGGGCAACTAGCGGGGGTGGGGGGCACAGATACGCAGTATTTT.